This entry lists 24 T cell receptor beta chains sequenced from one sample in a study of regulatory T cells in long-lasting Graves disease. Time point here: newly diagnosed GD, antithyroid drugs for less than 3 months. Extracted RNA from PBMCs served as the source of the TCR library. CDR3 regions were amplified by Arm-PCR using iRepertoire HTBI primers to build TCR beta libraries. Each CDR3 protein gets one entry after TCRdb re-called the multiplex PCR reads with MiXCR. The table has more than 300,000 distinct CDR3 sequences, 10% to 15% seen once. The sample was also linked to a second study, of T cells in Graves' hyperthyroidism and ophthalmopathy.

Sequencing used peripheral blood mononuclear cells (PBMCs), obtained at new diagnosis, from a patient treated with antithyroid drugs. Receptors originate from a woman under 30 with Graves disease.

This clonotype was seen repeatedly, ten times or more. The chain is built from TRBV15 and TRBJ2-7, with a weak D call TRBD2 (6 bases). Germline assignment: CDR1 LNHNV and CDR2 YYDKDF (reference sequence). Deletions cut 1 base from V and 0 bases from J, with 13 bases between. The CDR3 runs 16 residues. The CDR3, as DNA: TGTGCCACCAGCAGAGCCGGTCAGGGAGGCTCCTACGAGCAGTACTTC. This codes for CATSRAGQGGSYEQYF.

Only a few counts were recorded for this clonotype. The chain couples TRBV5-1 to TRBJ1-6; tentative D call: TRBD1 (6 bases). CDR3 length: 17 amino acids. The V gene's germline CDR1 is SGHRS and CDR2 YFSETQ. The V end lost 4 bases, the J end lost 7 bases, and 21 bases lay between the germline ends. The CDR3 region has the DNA TGCGCCAGCAGCCCATATACAGGGCAATTGCTCAATTCACCCCTCCACTTT. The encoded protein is CASSPYTGQLLNSPLHF.

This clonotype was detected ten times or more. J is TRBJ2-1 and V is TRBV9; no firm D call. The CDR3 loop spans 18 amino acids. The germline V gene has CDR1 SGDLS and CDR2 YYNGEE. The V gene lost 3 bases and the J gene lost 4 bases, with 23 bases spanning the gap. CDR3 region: CASSGSQMAALAYNEQFF. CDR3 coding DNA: TGTGCCAGCAGCGGGAGCCAGATGGCGGCCCTGGCGTACAATGAGCAGTTCTTC.

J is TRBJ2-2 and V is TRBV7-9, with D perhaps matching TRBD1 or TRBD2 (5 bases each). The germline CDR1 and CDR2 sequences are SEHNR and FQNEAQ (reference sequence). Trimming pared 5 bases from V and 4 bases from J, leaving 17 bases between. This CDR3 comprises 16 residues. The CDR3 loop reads CASSPGTALATGELFF. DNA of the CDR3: TGTGCCAGCAGCCCGGGGACCGCTCTTGCCACCGGGGAGCTGTTTTTT.

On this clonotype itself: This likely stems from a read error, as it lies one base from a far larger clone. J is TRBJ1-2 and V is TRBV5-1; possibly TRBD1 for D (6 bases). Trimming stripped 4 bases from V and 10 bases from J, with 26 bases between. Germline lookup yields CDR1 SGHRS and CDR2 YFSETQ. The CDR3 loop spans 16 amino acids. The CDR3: CASSQTNLRGLGDYTF. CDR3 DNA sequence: TGCGCCAGCAGCCAAACGAACCTCAGGGGTTTAGGTGACTACACCTTC. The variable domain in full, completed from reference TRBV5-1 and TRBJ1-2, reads KAGVTQTPRYLIKTRGQQVTLSCSPISGHRSVSWYQQTPGQGLQFLFEYFSETQRNKGNFPGRFSGRQFSNSRSEMNVSTLELGDSALYLCASSQTNLRGLGDYTFGSGTRLTVV.

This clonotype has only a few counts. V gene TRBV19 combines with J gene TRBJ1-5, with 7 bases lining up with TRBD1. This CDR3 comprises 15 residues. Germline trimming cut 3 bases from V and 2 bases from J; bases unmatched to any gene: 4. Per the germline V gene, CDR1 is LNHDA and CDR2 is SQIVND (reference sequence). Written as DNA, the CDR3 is TGTGCCAGTAGTATCGCCGACAGGGGCAATCAGCCCCAGCATTTT. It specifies CASSIADRGNQPQHF.

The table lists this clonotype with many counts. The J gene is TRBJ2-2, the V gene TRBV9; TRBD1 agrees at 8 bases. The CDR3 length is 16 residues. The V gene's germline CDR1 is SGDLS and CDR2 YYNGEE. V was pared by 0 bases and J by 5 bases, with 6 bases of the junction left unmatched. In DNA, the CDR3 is TGTGCCAGCAGCGTAGCGCAGGGGGCCAAGACCGGGGAGCTGTTTTTT. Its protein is CASSVAQGAKTGELFF.

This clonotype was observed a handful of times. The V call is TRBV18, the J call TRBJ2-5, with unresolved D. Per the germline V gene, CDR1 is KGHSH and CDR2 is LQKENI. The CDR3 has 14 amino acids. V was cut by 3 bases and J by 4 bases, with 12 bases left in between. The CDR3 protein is CASSPPVTSETQYF. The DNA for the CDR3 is TGTGCCAGCTCACCGCCGGTAACATCAGAGACCCAGTACTTC.

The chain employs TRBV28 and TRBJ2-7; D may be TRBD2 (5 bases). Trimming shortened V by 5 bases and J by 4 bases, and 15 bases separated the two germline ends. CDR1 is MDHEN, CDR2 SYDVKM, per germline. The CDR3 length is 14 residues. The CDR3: CASSDRELRYEQYF. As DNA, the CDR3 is TGTGCCAGCAGTGATAGGGAGCTCCGGTACGAGCAGTACTTC. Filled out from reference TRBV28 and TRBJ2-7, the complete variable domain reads DVKVTQSSRYLVKRTGEKVFLECVQDMDHENMFWYRQDPGLGLRLIYFSYDVKMKEKGDIPEGYSVSREKKERFSLILESASTNQTSMYLCASSDRELRYEQYFGPGTRLTVT.

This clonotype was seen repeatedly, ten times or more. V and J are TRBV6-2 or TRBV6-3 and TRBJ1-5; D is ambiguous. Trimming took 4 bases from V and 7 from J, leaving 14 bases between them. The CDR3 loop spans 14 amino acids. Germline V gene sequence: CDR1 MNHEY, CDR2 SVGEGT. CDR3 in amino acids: CASSSSVSVQPQHF. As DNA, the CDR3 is TGTGCCAGCAGTTCAAGTGTTAGTGTACAGCCCCAGCATTTT.

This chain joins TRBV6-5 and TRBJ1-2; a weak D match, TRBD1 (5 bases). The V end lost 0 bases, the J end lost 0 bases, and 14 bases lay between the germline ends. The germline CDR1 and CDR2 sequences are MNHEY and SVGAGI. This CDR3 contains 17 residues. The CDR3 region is CASSYSKQAQTNYGYTF. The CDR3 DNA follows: TGTGCCAGCAGTTACTCTAAACAGGCCCAGACTAACTATGGCTACACCTTC.

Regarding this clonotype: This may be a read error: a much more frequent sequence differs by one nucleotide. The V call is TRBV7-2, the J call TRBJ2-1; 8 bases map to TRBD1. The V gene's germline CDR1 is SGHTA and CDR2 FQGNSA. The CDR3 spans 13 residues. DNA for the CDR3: TGTGCCGGCAGTAGACAGGGGTACAATGAGCAGTTCTTC. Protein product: CAGSRQGYNEQFF.

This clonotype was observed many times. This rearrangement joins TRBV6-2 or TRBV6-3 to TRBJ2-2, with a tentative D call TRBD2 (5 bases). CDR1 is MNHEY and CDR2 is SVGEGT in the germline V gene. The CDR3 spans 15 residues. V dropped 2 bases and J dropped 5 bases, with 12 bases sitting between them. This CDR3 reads CASSYLAGSTGELFF. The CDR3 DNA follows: TGTGCCAGCAGTTACCTTGCGGGTAGTACCGGGGAGCTGTTTTTT.

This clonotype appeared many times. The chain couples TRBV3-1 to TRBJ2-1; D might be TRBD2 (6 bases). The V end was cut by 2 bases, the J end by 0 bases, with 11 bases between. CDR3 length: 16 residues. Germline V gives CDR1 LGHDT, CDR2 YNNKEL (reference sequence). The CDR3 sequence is CASSQIRDSSYNEQFF. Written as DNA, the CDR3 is TGTGCCAGCAGCCAAATCCGGGACTCCTCCTACAATGAGCAGTTCTTC.

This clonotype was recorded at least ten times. CDR3 coding DNA: TGTGCCAGCAGCCCCGAAGGACAGGTGAACACTGAAGCTTTCTTT. Its translation is CASSPEGQVNTEAFF. This sequence joins TRBV7-2 and TRBJ1-1; 7 bases are a match to TRBD1. CDR1 and CDR2 (germline): SGHTA, FQGNSA. Germline trimming cut 5 bases from V and 0 bases from J; bases unmatched to any gene: 6. CDR3 length equals 15 residues.

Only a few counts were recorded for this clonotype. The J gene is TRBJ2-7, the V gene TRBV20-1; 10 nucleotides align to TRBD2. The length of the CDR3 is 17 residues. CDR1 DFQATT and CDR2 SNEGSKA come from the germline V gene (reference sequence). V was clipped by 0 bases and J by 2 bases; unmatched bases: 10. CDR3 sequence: CSARDPLPSGGTYEQYF. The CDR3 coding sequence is TGCAGTGCTAGAGATCCCCTGCCTAGCGGGGGAACCTACGAGCAGTACTTC.

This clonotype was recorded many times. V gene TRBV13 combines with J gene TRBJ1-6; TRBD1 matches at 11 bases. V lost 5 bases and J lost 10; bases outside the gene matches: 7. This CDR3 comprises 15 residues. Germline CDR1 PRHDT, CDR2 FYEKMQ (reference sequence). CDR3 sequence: CASSMTGTGGSPLHF. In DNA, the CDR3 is TGTGCCAGCAGCATGACCGGGACAGGGGGATCACCCCTCCACTTT.

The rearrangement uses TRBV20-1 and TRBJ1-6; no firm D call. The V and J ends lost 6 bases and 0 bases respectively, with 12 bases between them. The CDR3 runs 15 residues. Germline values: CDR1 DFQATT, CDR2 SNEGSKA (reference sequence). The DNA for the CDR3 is TGCAGTGCGCTGACACACCACTCCTATAATTCACCCCTCCACTTT. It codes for CSALTHHSYNSPLHF.

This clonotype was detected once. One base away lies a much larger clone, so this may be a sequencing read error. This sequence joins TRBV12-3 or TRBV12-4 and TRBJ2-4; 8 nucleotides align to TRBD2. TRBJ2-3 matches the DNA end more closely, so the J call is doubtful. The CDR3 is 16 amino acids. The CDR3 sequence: CASSPRGRGDIDTQYF. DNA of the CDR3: TGTGCCAGCAGCCCCCGGGGGCGGGGGGACATAGATACGCAGTATTTT.

CDR3 coding DNA: TGCGCCAGCAGCCAACAGGCAGCCAGCTACGAGCAGTTCTTC. The encoded protein is CASSQQAASYEQFF. The chain recombines TRBV4-3 with TRBJ2-1; D gene ambiguous. This CDR3 has 14 amino acids. Germline-derived CDR1 and CDR2 are LGHNA and YSLEER. The V and J ends lost 2 bases and 10 bases respectively, with 15 bases between them.

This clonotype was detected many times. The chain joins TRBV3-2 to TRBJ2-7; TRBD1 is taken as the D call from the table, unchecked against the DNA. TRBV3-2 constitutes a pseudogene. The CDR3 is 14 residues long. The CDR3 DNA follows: TGTGGGACTAACCGGGACACCAGGTACTACGAGCAGTACGTC. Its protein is CGTNRDTRYYEQYV.

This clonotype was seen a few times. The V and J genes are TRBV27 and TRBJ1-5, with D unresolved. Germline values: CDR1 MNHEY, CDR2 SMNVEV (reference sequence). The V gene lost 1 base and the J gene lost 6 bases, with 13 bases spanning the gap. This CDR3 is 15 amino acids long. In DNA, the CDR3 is TGTGCCAGCAGTTTATTCTTTGGTGTTAGTCAGCCCCAGCATTTT. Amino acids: CASSLFFGVSQPQHF.

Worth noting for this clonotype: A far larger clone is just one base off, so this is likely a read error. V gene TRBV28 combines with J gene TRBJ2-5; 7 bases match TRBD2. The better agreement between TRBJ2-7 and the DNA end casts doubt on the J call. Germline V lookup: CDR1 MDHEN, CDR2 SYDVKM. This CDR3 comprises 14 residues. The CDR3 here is CASSLFVAGDEQYF. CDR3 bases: TGTGCCAGCAGTTTATTTGTTGCGGGAGACGAGCAGTACTTC.

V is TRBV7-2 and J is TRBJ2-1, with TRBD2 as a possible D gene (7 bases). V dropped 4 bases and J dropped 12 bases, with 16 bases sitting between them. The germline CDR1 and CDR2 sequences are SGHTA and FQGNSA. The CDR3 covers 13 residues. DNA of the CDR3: TGTGCCAGCAGCTCTCCTGGGAGGGGGAGGCAGTTCTTC. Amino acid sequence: CASSSPGRGRQFF.